A selection of T cell receptor beta chains follows, all from one sample in a study of T cell changes during pregnancy in multiple sclerosis. Only in-frame clones appear in the TCRdb table, and some are missing; sequencing was by immunoSEQ multiplex PCR. The sample has some 37,000 clones; 80% to 90% are singletons. The sequencing here drew on CD4+ T cells from peripheral blood mononuclear cells, taken before pregnancy. These receptors all come from a female donor with multiple sclerosis, enrolled in a pregnancy study. Both conserved end residues are part of each CDR3. Each record gives: CDR3 length, J gene, clone size, V gene, D gene, CDR3 protein, CDR3 DNA. A D gene is named only where the DNA matches it firmly. Part of the rows lack a size; the others show once, few, many or a class for expanded clones.

>15|TRBJ2-1|-|TRBV7-9|-
CASSQRAGTYNEQFF
TGTGCCAGCAGCCAGCGGGCTGGAACCTACAATGAGCAGTTCTTC
>13|TRBJ1-1|-|TRBV29-1|-
CSVQHRRNTEAFF
TGCAGCGTGCAACACAGGCGGAACACTGAAGCTTTCTTT
>16|TRBJ2-6|-|TRBV5-1|-
CASSLLGAGGANVLTF
TGCGCCAGCAGCTTGTTGGGAGCTGGGGGGGCCAACGTCCTGACTTTC
>15|TRBJ2-3|-|TRBV5-4|TRBD2
CASSISGKGPDTQYF
TGTGCCAGCAGCATTAGCGGGAAAGGCCCAGATACGCAGTATTTT
>14|TRBJ2-5|-|TRBV5-1|-
CASSRDGSKETQYF
TGCGCCAGCAGCCGCGACGGGAGTAAAGAGACCCAGTACTTC
>16|TRBJ2-1|-|TRBV19|-
CASSIEAVAVVREQFF
TGTGCCAGTAGTATTGAGGCGGTAGCGGTGGTGCGTGAGCAGTTCTTC
>16|TRBJ1-4|-|TRBV6-1|-
CASSEFVGQSDEKLFF
TGTGCCAGCAGTGAATTTGTCGGACAGTCGGATGAAAAACTGTTTTTT
>15|TRBJ2-7|-|TRBV6-5|TRBD1
CASSFSDRGRVEQYF
TGTGCCAGCAGTTTCTCTGACAGGGGGCGAGTTGAGCAGTACTTC
>16|TRBJ1-1|-|TRBV7-9|TRBD1
CASSQGQGSPNTEAFF
TGTGCCAGCAGCCAGGGACAGGGCTCTCCGAACACTGAAGCTTTCTTT
>15|TRBJ2-5|-|TRBV4-2|TRBD1
CASSVRDRGSETQYF
TGTGCCAGCAGCGTCCGGGACAGGGGGTCCGAGACCCAGTACTTC
>14|TRBJ1-6|-|TRBV30|-
CAWSVGPYNSPLHF
TGTGCCTGGAGTGTTGGGCCCTATAATTCACCCCTCCACTTT
>15|TRBJ1-4|-|TRBV28|-
CASSITGLTNEKLFF
TGTGCCAGCAGTATAACAGGGTTGACTAATGAAAAACTGTTTTTT
>11|TRBJ2-5|-|TRBV4-1|-
CASSQGRGQYF
TGCGCCAGCAGCCAAGGCCGGGGCCAGTACTTC
>16|TRBJ2-7|-|TRBV28|TRBD2
CASSSSSGREVYEQYF
TGTGCCAGCAGTTCCTCATCGGGGAGGGAAGTCTACGAGCAGTACTTC
>15|TRBJ1-4|-|TRBV5-1|TRBD1
CASRQQGATNEKLFF
TGCGCCAGCAGACAACAGGGGGCAACTAATGAAAAACTGTTTTTT
>17|TRBJ2-1|-|TRBV4-1|-
CASSQGGLGTVYNEQFF
TGCGCCAGCAGCCAGGGAGGACTCGGAACGGTGTACAATGAGCAGTTCTTC
>13|TRBJ1-1|-|TRBV10-3|-
CAIRAQGNTEAFF
TGTGCCATCAGAGCCCAGGGGAACACTGAAGCTTTCTTT
>15|TRBJ1-5|-|TRBV6-1|-
CASSVGQAGNQPQHF
TGTGCCAGCAGTGTAGGCCAGGCAGGCAATCAGCCCCAGCATTTT
>16|TRBJ2-1|once|TRBV4-2|-
CASSQGADGGPNEQFF
TGTGCCAGCAGCCAAGGAGCAGACGGGGGTCCCAATGAGCAGTTCTTC
>19|TRBJ1-5|-|TRBV4-2|TRBD1
CASSQGRGSGGASNQPQHF
TGTGCCAGCAGCCAAGGGCGGGGATCAGGGGGCGCGAGCAATCAGCCCCAGCATTTT
>15|TRBJ1-2|-|TRBV18|TRBD1
CASSQGQGMDYGYTF
TGTGCCAGCTCACAGGGACAGGGGATGGACTATGGCTACACCTTC
>13|TRBJ2-7|-|TRBV5-4|-
CASSFGTGNSEYF
-
>20|TRBJ2-1|-|TRBV9|TRBD2
CASSVGTSGLAGGLRNEQFF
TGTGCCAGCAGCGTTGGGACTAGCGGCTTAGCGGGAGGCTTGAGGAATGAGCAGTTCTTC
>12|TRBJ2-3|-|TRBV30|-
CAWSPRQDTQYF
TGTGCCTGGAGTCCTCGACAGGATACGCAGTATTTT
>13|TRBJ2-7|-|TRBV28|-
CASSLTLNPEQYF
TGTGCCAGCAGTTTAACTCTGAATCCGGAGCAGTACTTC
>15|TRBJ1-2|-|TRBV18|TRBD1
CASSGNRGQVYGYTF
TGTGCCAGCTCAGGCAACAGGGGGCAGGTGTATGGCTACACCTTC
>12|TRBJ1-1|-|TRBV5-6|-
CASSQQNTEAFF
TGTGCCAGCAGCCAACAGAACACTGAAGCTTTCTTT
>16|TRBJ2-7|-|TRBV5-4|-
CASSLPSSEASYEQYF
TGTGCCAGCAGCTTGCCCTCCTCCGAGGCGTCCTACGAGCAGTACTTC
>16|TRBJ2-3|-|TRBV5-1|-
CASSLEASTFTDTQYF
TGCGCCAGCAGCTTGGAGGCTAGCACCTTCACAGATACGCAGTATTTT
>14|TRBJ2-5|-|TRBV5-4|-
CASSRRHEQETQYF
TGTGCCAGCAGCCGACGACATGAACAAGAGACCCAGTACTTC
>16|TRBJ1-2|-|TRBV4-1|-
CASSQVWGTSNYGYTF
TGCGCCAGCAGCCAAGTTTGGGGGACAAGTAACTATGGCTACACCTTC
>14|TRBJ1-4|once|TRBV30|-
CAWEPGHTNEKLFF
TGTGCCTGGGAACCGGGACACACTAATGAAAAACTGTTTTTT